What follows are 9 T cell receptor beta chains derived from one specimen sequenced in a study of blood T cell repertoires in COVID-19. Using immunoSEQ multiplex PCR, the repertoire was profiled, and TCRdb retains in-frame clones only, with some absent. This sample has around 230,000 clones, with approximately 78% found just once. The sample comprised peripheral blood. Receptor source: a woman aged 55-70 years with active or convalescent COVID-19.

V and J are TRBV4-1 and TRBJ1-1, with D perhaps TRBD1 (5 bases). Germline V gene lookup returns CDR1 MGHRA and CDR2 YSYEKL. V lost 3 bases, J lost 0 bases, and 11 bases lay in between. There are 15 residues in the CDR3. CDR3 nucleotides: TGCGCCAGCAGCCATCTCCCAGGGCTGAACACTGAAGCTTTCTTT. This sequence encodes CASSHLPGLNTEAFF.

The rearrangement links TRBV19 to TRBJ2-5; 8 bases match TRBD2. The V and J ends lost 1 base and 5 bases, in that order; junction bases with no gene match: 6. Germline CDR1 and CDR2: LNHDA and SQIVND (reference sequence). The CDR3 spans 15 residues. DNA of the CDR3: TGTGCCAGTAGTATAGGGACTAGCCGGGTGGAGACCCAGTACTTC. Its protein is CASSIGTSRVETQYF. The full variable domain, with the rest looked up from reference TRBV19 and TRBJ2-5, is DGGITQSPKYLFRKEGQNVTLSCEQNLNHDAMYWYRQDPGQGLRLIYYSQIVNDFQKGDIAEGYSVSREKKESFPLTVTSAQKNPTAFYLCASSIGTSRVETQYFGPGTRLLVL.

This clone came up once. The J gene is TRBJ1-1, the V gene TRBV14; the match to TRBD1 covers 7 bases. V was clipped by 8 bases and J by 5 bases; unmatched bases: 11. This CDR3 comprises 14 residues. Germline V gives CDR1 SGHDN, CDR2 FVKESK. In DNA, the CDR3 is TGTGCCAGCGGGGTAGGGGGCGTAGGGACTGAAGCTTTCTTT. Protein product: CASGVGGVGTEAFF. Full variable domain (missing parts from reference TRBV14 and TRBJ1-1): EAGVTQFPSHSVIEKGQTVTLRCDPISGHDNLYWYRRVMGKEIKFLLHFVKESKQDESGMPNNRFLAERTGGTYSTLKVQPAELEDSGVYFCASGVGGVGTEAFFGQGTRLTVV.

The J gene is TRBJ2-1, the V gene TRBV7-3; 8 bases agree with TRBD2. The V segment lost 1 base and the J segment 6 bases; nucleotides outside the gene matches: 5. There are 15 residues in the CDR3. The germline V gene has CDR1 SGHTA and CDR2 FQGTGA. The CDR3 loop reads CASSLRRGAINEQFF. DNA of the CDR3: TGTGCCAGCAGCTTAAGGCGGGGGGCCATCAATGAGCAGTTCTTC.

The chain has TRBV27 and TRBJ2-7; TRBD1 matches at 8 bases. The CDR3 spans 19 residues. In germline, CDR1 is MNHEY, CDR2 SMNVEV (reference sequence). V gave up 4 bases and J gave up 2 bases; unmatched junction bases: 19. CDR3 sequence: CASSSRGRDRPLGTYEQYF. The CDR3, as DNA: TGTGCCAGCAGTTCCCGGGGCCGGGACAGGCCTCTGGGGACCTACGAGCAGTACTTC.

The rearrangement uses TRBV5-1 and TRBJ2-7; 8 nucleotides match TRBD1. CDR1 is SGHRS and CDR2 is YFSETQ in the germline V gene. J gave up 1 base and V 4 bases, and 4 bases lay outside the gene matches. This CDR3 contains 14 residues. The DNA for the CDR3 is TGCGCCAGCAGCCCGACAGGGGTATCCTACGAGCAGTACTTC. Residues: CASSPTGVSYEQYF.

The CDR3 spells CASSYDRQNTEAFF. The CDR3 DNA follows: TGTGCCAGCAGTTACGACAGACAGAACACTGAAGCTTTCTTT. The V and J genes are TRBV6-2 or TRBV6-3 and TRBJ1-1; D might be TRBD1 (5 bases). Trimming stripped 2 bases from V and 1 base from J, with 8 bases between. Germline V gene sequence: CDR1 MNHEY, CDR2 SVGEGT. This CDR3 region has 14 residues.

CDR3 sequence reads: CSVAGQINEKLFF. CDR3 coding DNA: TGCAGCGTGGCGGGACAGATTAATGAAAAACTGTTTTTT. The chain couples TRBV29-1 to TRBJ1-4; TRBD1 matches 7 bases. J was trimmed by 4 bases and V by 6 bases; bases with no gene match: 5. CDR3 length: 13 amino acids. CDR1 is SQVTM, CDR2 ANQGSEA, per germline.

The chain combines TRBV30 with TRBJ1-5; 9 bases line up with TRBD1. The germline CDR1 and CDR2 sequences are GTSNPN and SVGIG (reference sequence). This CDR3 region has 16 residues. The V segment lost 3 bases and the J segment 1 base; nucleotides outside the gene matches: 7. The CDR3 spells CAWRDLGTGSNQPQHF. Here the CDR3 DNA reads TGTGCCTGGAGGGACCTTGGGACAGGGAGCAATCAGCCCCAGCATTTT.